Below, 31 T cell receptor beta chains from the same sample are listed, as sequenced in a study of cytomegalovirus exposure and HLA in healthy donors. The PCR ran on 60 Vbeta and 13 Jbeta primers. The table came from immunoSEQ multiplex PCR; TCRdb's copy has only in-frame clones and leaves some out. Of fewer than 250,000 clones detected, roughly 75% appear once; the ten largest clones hold 1.5% to 2%. Source material: PBMCs. These receptor sequences come from a woman aged 30 to 39 in good health and CMV-seronegative.

The V gene is TRBV18, the J gene TRBJ1-1; D is unresolved. Germline V CDR1 and CDR2: KGHSH, LQKENI. The V end lost 3 bases, the J end lost 1 base, and 9 bases lay between the germline ends. CDR3 length equals 14 residues. The CDR3 bases are TGTGCCAGCTCACCGGAATCAGGGAACACTGAAGCTTTCTTT. This encodes CASSPESGNTEAFF.

The rearrangement uses TRBV7-9 and TRBJ2-7; 7 positions agree with TRBD2. The CDR3 length is 17 residues. V shed 3 bases and J 0 bases; nucleotides not matched to a gene: 11. The germline V gene has CDR1 SEHNR and CDR2 FQNEAQ (reference sequence). The chain's CDR3 is CASSFGQGRENSYEQYF. For the CDR3, the DNA is TGTGCCAGCAGCTTCGGTCAAGGGCGGGAGAACTCCTACGAGCAGTACTTC.

V and J are TRBV6-6 and TRBJ2-5; a weak D match, TRBD1 (6 bases). This CDR3 has 15 amino acids. V lost 0 bases and J lost 7, with 15 bases in between. Germline CDR1 is MNHNY and CDR2 is SVGAGI (reference sequence). DNA of the CDR3: TGTGCCAGCAGTTACTCTCAGCCAGGGGCTGGGACCCAGTACTTC. This gives the protein CASSYSQPGAGTQYF.

The gene calls are TRBV6-5 and TRBJ2-7; D is ambiguous. Germline V gives CDR1 MNHEY, CDR2 SVGAGI. The V end lost 6 bases, the J end lost 5 bases, and 14 bases lay between the germline ends. The CDR3 has 13 residues. The CDR3 nucleotides are TGTGCCAGCAGCCGAGATGGAGCCGACGAGCAGTACTTC. Residues: CASSRDGADEQYF.

The gene calls are TRBV27 and TRBJ1-2; 9 bases match TRBD1. V gave up 4 bases and J gave up 4 bases; unmatched junction bases: 10. Germline CDR1 is MNHEY and CDR2 is SMNVEV (reference sequence). The CDR3 is 16 amino acids. In nucleotides, the CDR3 is TGTGCCAGCAGTTCCCGTCGGACAGGGGATCCCTATGGCTACACCTTC. This codes for CASSSRRTGDPYGYTF.

The chain recombines TRBV25-1 with TRBJ2-1; D may be TRBD1 (6 bases). The CDR3 sequence is 15 residues long. Trimming pared 5 bases from V and 3 bases from J, leaving 14 bases between. CDR1 MGHDK and CDR2 SYGVNS come from the germline V gene. CDR3 bases: TGTGCCAGCAGTACAGGGCTCACTAACTACAATGAGCAGTTCTTC. This codes for CASSTGLTNYNEQFF.

The chain joins TRBV9 to TRBJ2-5; a weak D match, TRBD1 (6 bases). Trimming cost V 0 bases and J 5 bases, with 14 bases left between them. The CDR3 has 15 residues. Germline assignment: CDR1 SGDLS and CDR2 YYNGEE. CDR3 nucleotides: TGTGCCAGCAGCGTAGGTTTGGGGGCGAGGGAGACCCAGTACTTC. Translated: CASSVGLGARETQYF.

This chain joins TRBV19 and TRBJ1-4; 8 positions agree with TRBD1. Germline values: CDR1 LNHDA, CDR2 SQIVND (reference sequence). The CDR3 has 14 residues. J lost 8 bases, V lost 7 bases, and 9 bases had no gene match. The CDR3 spells CASTLQGGSEKLFF. CDR3 DNA sequence: TGTGCCAGTACTCTACAGGGGGGTTCGGAAAAACTGTTTTTT.

The chain carries TRBV5-1 and TRBJ2-1; 13 bases align to TRBD2. The CDR3 totals 18 residues. V trimming: 7 bases; J trimming: 9 bases; junction bases outside the gene matches: 19. Germline assignment: CDR1 SGHRS and CDR2 YFSETQ. Here the CDR3 DNA reads TGCGCCAGCGTTCCCCTTATGGACACTAGCGGGAGGGCCGGTGAGCAGTTCTTC. Amino acids: CASVPLMDTSGRAGEQFF.

Turning to this clone: Distinct nucleotide sequences in the sample also encode this CDR3. The chain couples TRBV6-5 to TRBJ1-1; 8 nucleotides line up with TRBD1. The V and J ends lost 5 bases and 12 bases, in that order; junction bases with no gene match: 5. Germline lookup yields CDR1 MNHEY and CDR2 SVGAGI. CDR3 size: 11 residues. The CDR3 DNA is TGTGCCAGCAGTGGGGGACAGGTGACTTTCTTT. It encodes CASSGGQVTFF.

The chain has TRBV19 and TRBJ2-1, with 8 positions matching TRBD2. The V segment lost 5 bases and the J segment 0 bases; nucleotides outside the gene matches: 6. Germline V gene sequence: CDR1 LNHDA, CDR2 SQIVND (reference sequence). The CDR3 runs to 16 residues. The CDR3 protein is CASSVSSGISYNEQFF. DNA of the CDR3: TGTGCCAGTAGTGTCAGTAGCGGGATCTCCTACAATGAGCAGTTCTTC.

The chain joins TRBV19 to TRBJ1-1; the D is unclear. The V end lost 3 bases, the J end lost 0 bases, and 5 bases lay between the germline ends. The CDR3 loop spans 13 amino acids. The germline gives CDR1 LNHDA, CDR2 SQIVND (reference sequence). Written as DNA, the CDR3 is TGTGCCAGTAGTATGAGGGTGAACACTGAAGCTTTCTTT. Its protein is CASSMRVNTEAFF.

In regard to this clone: A read error may account for a junction end that differs from germline. V gene TRBV7-9 combines with J gene TRBJ1-2, with unresolved D. This CDR3 is built from 13 residues. Germline V gene lookup returns CDR1 SEHNR and CDR2 FQNEAQ (reference sequence). CDR3 protein: CSSSLGLDYGYTF. The CDR3 DNA reads as TGTTCCAGCAGCTTAGGGTTAGACTATGGCTACACCTTC.

In DNA, the CDR3 is TGTGCCAGCAGCTTATCCAGAGTCAGGTTGAACACTGAAGCTTTCTTT. Residues: CASSLSRVRLNTEAFF. The rearrangement links TRBV7-2 to TRBJ1-1; D unresolved. Trimming left V 2 bases short and J 0 bases short, with 13 bases between. The CDR3 covers 16 residues. CDR1 SGHTA and CDR2 FQGNSA come from the germline V gene.

The V call is TRBV11-2, the J call TRBJ2-7; TRBD2 matches 11 bases. Unmatched junction bases numbered 3, after V lost 6 bases and J lost 2 bases. Germline V lookup: CDR1 SGHAT, CDR2 FQNNGV. The CDR3 totals 14 residues. CDR3 in amino acids: CASRGTSGTYEQYF. In DNA, the CDR3 is TGTGCCAGCAGGGGGACTAGCGGTACCTACGAGCAGTACTTC.

This chain connects TRBV30 to TRBJ2-2, with 10 nucleotides matching TRBD2. Per the germline V gene, CDR1 is GTSNPN and CDR2 is SVGIG (reference sequence). V trimming: 2 bases; J trimming: 4 bases; junction bases outside the gene matches: 1. This CDR3 comprises 14 residues. For the CDR3, the DNA is TGTGCCTGGAGTAGCGGGGGGGCCACCGGGGAGCTGTTTTTT. It codes for CAWSSGGATGELFF.

V gene TRBV2 combines with J gene TRBJ2-7; 9 bases agree with TRBD2. CDR3 length: 14 residues. V lost 2 bases, J lost 5 bases, and 4 bases stayed unmatched. Germline V CDR1 and CDR2: SNHLY, FYNNEI. CDR3: CASSESAGGHEQYF. The CDR3 region has the DNA TGTGCCAGCAGTGAATCTGCGGGAGGGCACGAGCAGTACTTC.

CDR3: CASSLVSARGQETQYF. The DNA of the CDR3 is TGCGCCAGCAGCTTGGTTTCGGCTAGAGGCCAAGAGACCCAGTACTTC. The chain is built from TRBV5-1 and TRBJ2-5, with D uncertain. Germline values: CDR1 SGHRS, CDR2 YFSETQ. V was shortened by 0 bases and J by 1 base, with 13 bases between the two germline ends. The CDR3 has 16 residues. Full variable domain (outside the CDR3, taken from reference TRBV5-1 and TRBJ2-5): KAGVTQTPRYLIKTRGQQVTLSCSPISGHRSVSWYQQTPGQGLQFLFEYFSETQRNKGNFPGRFSGRQFSNSRSEMNVSTLELGDSALYLCASSLVSARGQETQYFGPGTRLLVL.

This chain links TRBV27 with TRBJ1-1; D may be TRBD1 (6 bases). Trimming cost V 7 bases and J 0 bases, with 9 bases left between them. Germline V CDR1 and CDR2: MNHEY, SMNVEV (reference sequence). This CDR3 has 13 amino acids. The CDR3 loop reads CASKGGVNTEAFF. The CDR3, as DNA: TGTGCCAGCAAGGGGGGGGTGAACACTGAAGCTTTCTTT.

The chain combines TRBV4-1 with TRBJ1-2, with TRBD1 matching 7 bases. The CDR3 runs to 18 residues. Germline CDR1 and CDR2: MGHRA and YSYEKL. Trimming cost V 0 bases and J 4 bases; bases outside gene matches: 14. The CDR3 here is CASSQDSDRPNLLYGYTF. The CDR3 coding sequence is TGCGCCAGCAGCCAAGATTCGGACAGGCCTAATCTTCTCTATGGCTACACCTTC.

The rearrangement joins TRBV5-1 to TRBJ2-5; perhaps TRBD1 as D (5 bases). The germline V gene encodes CDR1 SGHRS and CDR2 YFSETQ. V was trimmed by 5 bases and J by 5 bases, leaving 13 bases between them. The CDR3 sequence is 13 residues long. The CDR3 sequence is CASSTGNPETQYF. CDR3 nucleotide sequence: TGCGCCAGCAGTACAGGAAATCCGGAGACCCAGTACTTC.

In its sample, this clone was seen once. The J gene is TRBJ2-1, the V gene TRBV4-1; 8 nucleotides match TRBD1. Per the germline V gene, CDR1 is MGHRA and CDR2 is YSYEKL. The V and J ends lost 4 bases and 3 bases, in that order; junction bases with no gene match: 8. The CDR3 has 16 amino acids. This chain's CDR3 is CASSRGPGQDYNEQFF. DNA of the CDR3: TGCGCCAGCAGCCGAGGACCGGGACAGGACTACAATGAGCAGTTCTTC.

This chain uses TRBV5-1 with TRBJ2-7, with 8 bases fitting TRBD2. Trimming took 4 bases from V and 4 from J; bases not matched to a gene: 13. This CDR3 is built from 16 residues. Germline loops: CDR1 SGHRS, CDR2 YFSETQ. The CDR3 DNA reads as TGCGCCAGCAGCCCCTTACAGCGGGGGAGGTCTTACGAGCAGTACTTC. It specifies CASSPLQRGRSYEQYF.

The V and J genes are TRBV9 and TRBJ2-7; tentative D call: TRBD2 (5 bases). In germline, CDR1 is SGDLS, CDR2 YYNGEE. Trimming removed 3 bases from V and 3 bases from J, with 7 bases in between. This CDR3 is 12 amino acids long. The CDR3 region is CASSDGNYEQYF. The CDR3 coding sequence is TGTGCCAGCAGCGACGGGAACTACGAGCAGTACTTC. Combining the CDR3 with reference TRBV9 and TRBJ2-7 gives the whole variable domain DSGVTQTPKHLITATGQRVTLRCSPRSGDLSVYWYQQSLDQGLQFLIQYYNGEERAKGNILERFSAQQFPDLHSELNLSSLELGDSALYFCASSDGNYEQYFGPGTRLTVT.

This clone appeared a few times. The V gene is TRBV6-5, the J gene TRBJ1-2; D is undetermined. Germline V CDR1 and CDR2: MNHEY, SVGAGI. CDR3 length equals 13 residues. Trimming shortened V by 6 bases and J by 6 bases, and 14 bases separated the two germline ends. The DNA for the CDR3 is TGTGCCAGCAGCCTTAGCGGGAGGGATGGCTACACCTTC. The encoded protein is CASSLSGRDGYTF.

The J gene is TRBJ2-3, the V gene TRBV7-3, with TRBD2 identical over 10 bases. V trimming: 5 bases; J trimming: 1 base; junction bases outside the gene matches: 6. The CDR3 contains 16 residues. CDR1 is SGHTA and CDR2 is FQGTGA in the germline V gene. This CDR3 reads CASSPRGLAGTDTQYF. CDR3 sequence (DNA): TGTGCCAGCAGCCCCCGCGGACTAGCGGGCACAGATACGCAGTATTTT.

This clone was detected a few times. As DNA, the CDR3 is TGTGCCAGCAGTCGGGACAGGGCCTACGAGCAGTACTTC. Encoded protein: CASSRDRAYEQYF. The rearrangement uses TRBV27 and TRBJ2-7, with 9 bases fitting TRBD1. The CDR3 sequence is 13 residues long. Germline V gene lookup returns CDR1 MNHEY and CDR2 SMNVEV (reference sequence). J was trimmed by 2 bases and V by 5 bases; bases with no gene match: 1.

V and J are TRBV6-1 and TRBJ2-7; TRBD2 agrees at 7 bases. The CDR3 consists of 15 residues. Germline trimming cut 0 bases from V and 5 bases from J; bases unmatched to any gene: 7. Germline V lookup: CDR1 MNHNS, CDR2 SASEGT. The CDR3 DNA reads as TGTGCCAGCAGTGAAGCAAGGGTTCGGGGGGACGAGCAGTACTTC. Translation: CASSEARVRGDEQYF.

This clone has a single count. The J gene is TRBJ2-5, the V gene TRBV7-2; D unclear. Looked up from germline, CDR1 is SGHTA and CDR2 is FQGNSA. With 4 bases removed from V and 2 bases from J, the gap between germline ends came to 5 bases. There are 12 residues in the CDR3. The CDR3 nucleotides are TGTGCCAGCAGCTCAACTCAAGAGACCCAGTACTTC. Its protein is CASSSTQETQYF.

The gene calls are TRBV11-2 and TRBJ1-2; D gene unclear. Germline V gives CDR1 SGHAT, CDR2 FQNNGV. Trimming left V 3 bases short and J 0 bases short, with 5 bases between. This CDR3 comprises 13 residues. The CDR3 DNA reads TGTGCCAGCAGCTTGTACACTAACTATGGCTACACCTTC. Its translation is CASSLYTNYGYTF.

The V call is TRBV6-4, the J call TRBJ1-2; 9 nucleotides line up with TRBD1. After removal of 8 bases from V and 7 bases from J, the junction contained 11 bases not matched to a gene. Per germline, CDR1 MRHNA and CDR2 SNTAGT. This CDR3 comprises 14 residues. The CDR3 DNA reads TGTGCCAGCCCTACTATCCGGGACAGGGCTGGCTACACCTTC. Translating it yields CASPTIRDRAGYTF.